Listed below are T cell receptor beta chains from one sample, sequenced in a study of regulatory T cells in long-lasting Graves disease. From the multiplex PCR reads, TCRdb called clonotypes with MiXCR, one entry per CDR3 protein. The profile shows some 370,000 distinct CDR3 sequences, approximately 23% of them singletons. Here the sequenced sample was peripheral blood mononuclear cells (PBMCs), taken when the disease was refractory, from a patient treated with antithyroid drugs. All receptors derive from a woman aged 40-49 years with Graves disease. Both conserved end residues are part of each CDR3.

J gene,V gene,CDR3 length,CDR3 protein
TRBJ2-5,TRBV6-2/TRBV6-3,17,CASSYYGGTGPQETQYF
TRBJ2-1,TRBV11-3,13,CASSLSLTGEQFF
TRBJ1-1,TRBV19,14,CASSWGQGRTEAFF
TRBJ2-5,TRBV3-1,15,CASSQLAGARKTQYF
TRBJ1-6,TRBV4-1,16,CASSQLATGGNSPLHF
TRBJ2-5,TRBV9,13,CASSVGDQETQYF
TRBJ2-1,TRBV7-3,14,CASSYPGRYNEQFF
TRBJ1-5,TRBV19,12,CASRNSDQPQHF
TRBJ2-5,TRBV20-1,13,CSASGQRLETQYF
TRBJ2-6,TRBV27,17,CASRPGQGESGANVLTF
TRBJ2-7,TRBV20-1,13,CSARKDRGDEQYF
TRBJ2-2,TRBV6-2/TRBV6-3,15,CASSYGWDAGGELFF
TRBJ1-3,TRBV9,16,CASSVEDRSMGNTIYF
TRBJ2-7,TRBV30,13,CAWSVQTSKEQYF
TRBJ2-7,TRBV7-2,15,CASSLPGGPTYEQYF
TRBJ1-6,TRBV20-1,16,CSARVRGSSYNSPLHF
TRBJ2-5,TRBV19,15,CASSIGGARGETQYF
TRBJ1-1,TRBV12-3/TRBV12-4,15,CASSLQTGVVAEAFF
TRBJ2-2,TRBV27,17,CASSNTGTSGITGELFF
TRBJ2-7,TRBV28,15,CASSGIMEGAYEQYF
TRBJ2-7,TRBV7-2,13,CASSSLGDYEQYF
TRBJ2-5,TRBV5-6,16,CASSEHPTDSVETQYF
TRBJ1-5,TRBV3-1,14,CASSQDGGVEPQHF
TRBJ2-5,TRBV10-3,13,CAIKATAQETQYF
TRBJ2-7,TRBV5-1,14,CASSLLGFSYEQYF
TRBJ2-5,TRBV28,17,CASSPSSEVPLGETQYF
TRBJ2-2,TRBV11-2,16,CASSLGGVSGTGELFF
TRBJ1-1,TRBV29-1,12,CSGGQMNTEAFF
TRBJ2-7,TRBV5-4,15,CASSSGPLQVYEQYF
TRBJ2-3,TRBV6-1,17,CASTLTGWGASLDTQYF
TRBJ2-2,TRBV6-2/TRBV6-3,14,CASIRTSGTGELFF
TRBJ2-7,TRBV7-9,14,CASSLLDRRGGQYF
TRBJ2-2,TRBV6-9,16,CASSFVTGLFSGELFF
TRBJ2-7,TRBV4-2,16,CASSHVPGLARNEQYF
TRBJ1-6,TRBV20-1,16,CSARDWGSIYNSPLHF
TRBJ2-2,TRBV12-3/TRBV12-4,12,CASRASTGELFF